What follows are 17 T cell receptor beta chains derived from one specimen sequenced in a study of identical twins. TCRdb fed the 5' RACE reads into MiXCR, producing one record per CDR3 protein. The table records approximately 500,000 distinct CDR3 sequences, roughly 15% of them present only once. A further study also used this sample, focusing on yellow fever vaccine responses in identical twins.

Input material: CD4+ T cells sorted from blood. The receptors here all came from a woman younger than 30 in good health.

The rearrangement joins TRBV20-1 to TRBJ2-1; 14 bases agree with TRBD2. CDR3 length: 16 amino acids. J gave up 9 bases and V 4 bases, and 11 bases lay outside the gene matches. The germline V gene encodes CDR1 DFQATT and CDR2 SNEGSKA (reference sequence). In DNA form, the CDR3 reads TGCAGTGCTACCGGGGGACTAGCGGGAGTTGTAGTTGAGCAGTTCTTC. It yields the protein CSATGGLAGVVVEQFF.

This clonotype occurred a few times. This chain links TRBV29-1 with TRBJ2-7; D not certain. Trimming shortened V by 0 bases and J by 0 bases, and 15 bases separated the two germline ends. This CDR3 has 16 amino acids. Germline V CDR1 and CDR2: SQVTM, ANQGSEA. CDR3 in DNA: TGCAGCGTTGAAGAGGCGGAACCCAGGAGCTCCTACGAGCAGTACTTC. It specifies CSVEEAEPRSSYEQYF.

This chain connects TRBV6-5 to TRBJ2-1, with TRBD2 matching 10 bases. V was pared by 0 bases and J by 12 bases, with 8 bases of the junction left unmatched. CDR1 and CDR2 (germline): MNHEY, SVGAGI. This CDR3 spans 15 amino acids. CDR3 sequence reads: CASSYSASGGTRQFF. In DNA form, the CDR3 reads TGTGCCAGCAGTTACTCGGCTAGCGGGGGTACCAGGCAGTTCTTC.

CDR3: CASSLDRGGGTDTQYF. The CDR3 nucleotides read TGCGCCAGCAGCTTAGATCGCGGGGGAGGCACAGATACGCAGTATTTT. The chain carries TRBV5-1 and TRBJ2-3; 7 positions match TRBD2. Unmatched junction bases numbered 7, after V lost 2 bases and J lost 1 base. Germline values: CDR1 SGHRS, CDR2 YFSETQ. The CDR3 loop spans 16 amino acids.

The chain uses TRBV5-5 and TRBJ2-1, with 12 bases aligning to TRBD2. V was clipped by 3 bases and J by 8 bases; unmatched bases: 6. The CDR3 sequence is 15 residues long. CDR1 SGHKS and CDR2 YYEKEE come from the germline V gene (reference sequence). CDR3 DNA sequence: TGTGCCAGCAGCTGGGGACTAGCGGGTGGCTATGAGCAGTTCTTC. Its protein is CASSWGLAGGYEQFF. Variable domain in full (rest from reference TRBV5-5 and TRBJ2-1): DAGVTQSPTHLIKTRGQQVTLRCSPISGHKSVSWYQQVLGQGPQFIFQYYEKEERGRGNFPDRFSARQFPNYSSELNVNALLLGDSALYLCASSWGLAGGYEQFFGPGTRLTVL.

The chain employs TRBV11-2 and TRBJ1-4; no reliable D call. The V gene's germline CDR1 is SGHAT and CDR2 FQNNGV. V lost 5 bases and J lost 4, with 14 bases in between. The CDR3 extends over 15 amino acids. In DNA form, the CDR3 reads TGTGCCAGCAGCGGAATAGGGCGGGGTAATGAAAAACTGTTTTTT. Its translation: CASSGIGRGNEKLFF.

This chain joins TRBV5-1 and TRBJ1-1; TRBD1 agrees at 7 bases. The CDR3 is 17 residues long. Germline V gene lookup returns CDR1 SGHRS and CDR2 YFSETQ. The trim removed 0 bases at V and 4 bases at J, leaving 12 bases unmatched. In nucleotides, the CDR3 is TGCGCCAGCAGCTTGGGGCCCCGACAGGGAATGAGCACTGAAGCTTTCTTT. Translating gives CASSLGPRQGMSTEAFF.

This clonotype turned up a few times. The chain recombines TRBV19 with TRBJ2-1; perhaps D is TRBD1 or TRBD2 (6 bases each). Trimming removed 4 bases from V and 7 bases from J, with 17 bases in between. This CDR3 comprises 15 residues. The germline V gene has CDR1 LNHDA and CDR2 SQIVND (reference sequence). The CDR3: CASSSGTLQYNEQFF. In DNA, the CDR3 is TGTGCCAGTAGTAGCGGGACATTACAGTATAATGAGCAGTTCTTC. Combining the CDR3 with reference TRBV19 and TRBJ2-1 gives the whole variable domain DGGITQSPKYLFRKEGQNVTLSCEQNLNHDAMYWYRQDPGQGLRLIYYSQIVNDFQKGDIAEGYSVSREKKESFPLTVTSAQKNPTAFYLCASSSGTLQYNEQFFGPGTRLTVL.

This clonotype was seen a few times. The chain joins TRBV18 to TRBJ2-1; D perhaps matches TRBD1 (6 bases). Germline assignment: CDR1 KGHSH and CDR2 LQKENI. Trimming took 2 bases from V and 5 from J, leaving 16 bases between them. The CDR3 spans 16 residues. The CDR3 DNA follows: TGTGCCAGCTCACCAGGCCGGGACAACTTTGACAATGAGCAGTTCTTC. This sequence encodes CASSPGRDNFDNEQFF. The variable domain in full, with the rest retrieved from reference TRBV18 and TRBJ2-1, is NAGVMQNPRHLVRRRGQEARLRCSPMKGHSHVYWYRQLPEEGLKFMVYLQKENIIDESGMPKERFSAEFPKEGPSILRIQQVVRGDSAAYFCASSPGRDNFDNEQFFGPGTRLTVL.

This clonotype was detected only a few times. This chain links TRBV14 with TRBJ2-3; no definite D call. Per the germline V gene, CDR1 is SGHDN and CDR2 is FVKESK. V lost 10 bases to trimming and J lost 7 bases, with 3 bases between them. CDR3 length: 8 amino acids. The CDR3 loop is CANHTQYF. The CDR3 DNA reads TGTGCCAACCATACGCAGTATTTT.

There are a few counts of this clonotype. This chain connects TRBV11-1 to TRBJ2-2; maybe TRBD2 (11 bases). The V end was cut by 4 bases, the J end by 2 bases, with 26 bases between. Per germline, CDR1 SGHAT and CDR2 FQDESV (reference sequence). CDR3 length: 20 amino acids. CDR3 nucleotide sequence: TGTGCCAGCAGCTCCCGGCCGGGACAGGGGACTAGCGGTAACACCGGGGAGCTGTTTTTT. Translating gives CASSSRPGQGTSGNTGELFF.

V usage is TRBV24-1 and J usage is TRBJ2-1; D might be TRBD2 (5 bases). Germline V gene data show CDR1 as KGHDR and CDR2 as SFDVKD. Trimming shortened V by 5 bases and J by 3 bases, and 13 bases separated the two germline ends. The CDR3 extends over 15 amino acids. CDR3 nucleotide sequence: TGTGCCACCAGTGTACCGGGGAAGGGCTACAATGAGCAGTTCTTC. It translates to CATSVPGKGYNEQFF.

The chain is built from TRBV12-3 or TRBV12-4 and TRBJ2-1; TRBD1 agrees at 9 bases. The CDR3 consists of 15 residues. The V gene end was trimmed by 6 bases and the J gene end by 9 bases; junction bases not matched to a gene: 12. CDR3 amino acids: CASRPTGGVNGEQFF. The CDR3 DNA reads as TGTGCCAGCAGGCCGACAGGGGGGGTGAATGGTGAGCAGTTCTTC.

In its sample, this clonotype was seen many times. As DNA, the CDR3 is TGCAGTGCTAGAGAGGGGACATATGAGTATCAGCCCCAGCATTTT. Translation: CSAREGTYEYQPQHF. This chain links TRBV20-1 with TRBJ1-5, with TRBD1 as a possible D gene (6 bases). Trimming stripped 0 bases from V and 5 bases from J, with 14 bases between. The CDR3 totals 15 residues. The germline V gene has CDR1 DFQATT and CDR2 SNEGSKA (reference sequence).

The CDR3 spells CASSEDGIVGYEQYF. CDR3 bases: TGCGCCAGCAGTGAGGATGGGATAGTTGGGTACGAGCAGTACTTC. The rearrangement uses TRBV10-2 and TRBJ2-7; D is unresolved. CDR3 length: 15 amino acids. The ends were cut back, 2 bases at V and 4 bases at J, with 15 bases in the middle. Germline V gene lookup returns CDR1 WSHSY and CDR2 SAAADI.

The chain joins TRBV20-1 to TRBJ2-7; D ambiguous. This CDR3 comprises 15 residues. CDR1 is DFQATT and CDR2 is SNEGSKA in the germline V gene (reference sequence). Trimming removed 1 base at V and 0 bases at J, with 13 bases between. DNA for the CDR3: TGCAGTGCTAGAGCCCCGGACCGCAGCTCCTACGAGCAGTACGTC. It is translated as CSARAPDRSSYEQYV.

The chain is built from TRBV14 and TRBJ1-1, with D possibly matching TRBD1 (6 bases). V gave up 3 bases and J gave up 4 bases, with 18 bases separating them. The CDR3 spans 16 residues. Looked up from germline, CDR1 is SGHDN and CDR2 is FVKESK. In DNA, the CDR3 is TGTGCCAGCAGCCAGAGGACAGTTACCACGGGCACTGAAGCTTTCTTT. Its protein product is CASSQRTVTTGTEAFF.